Reported below is one T cell receptor beta chain. Its antigen is as yet unknown. The entry originates in a study of graft-versus-host responses after intestinal transplantation. The overall study: Transplants were multivisceral, liver-intestinal, or isolated intestinal. All recipients got anti-thymocyte globulin induction, then tacrolimus and steroids for roughly three years.

The protocol was immunoSEQ multiplex PCR, while the TCRdb copy is restricted to in-frame clones and leaves out a portion. The sample shows tens of thousands of clones, 94% of them seen only once. V was shortened by 2 bases and J by 3 bases, with 13 bases between the two germline ends. Germline lookup yields CDR1 SGDLS and CDR2 YYNGEE. This CDR3 region has 15 residues. Regarding the study as a whole: Researchers found GvH clones in recipient marrow, and some showed up first in ileum or blood. Some patients had graft-donor T cell macrochimerism. In their allografts, the ratios of graft-versus-host to host-versus-graft T cell clones were high.

Sequenced here: unstimulated CD4+ T cells sorted from spleen or lymph node cells, sampled before transplant. J is TRBJ2-3 and V is TRBV9, with D perhaps TRBD1 (6 bases). This clonotype originated in a human donor who was the organ donor for an intestinal transplant. The chain's CDR3 is CASSVAQGWTDTQYF. In nucleotides, the CDR3 is TGTGCCAGCAGCGTGGCACAGGGATGGACAGATACGCAGTATTTT.